This T cell receptor (beta chain) was sequenced for a study of read filtering for tumor transcriptome and immune sequencing. Study summary: Mean patient age was approximately 71 years, range about 47 to 85; approximately 17 male, more than 11 female. Revised staging placed eight or nine patients in R-ISS I, roughly 17 in II, over 5 in III. Whole-transcriptome libraries were prepared after DNase treatment.

Sampling of bone marrow took place during active disease in every patient. Molecular barcoded adaptors covering alpha/delta and beta/gamma chains were used on 400 ng RNA. TCRdb itself ran the reads through MiXCR, one entry per CDR3 protein. The data show roughly 61,000 distinct CDR3 sequences, about 12% seen once. J gave up 3 bases and V 3 bases, and 1 base lay outside the gene matches. This CDR3 region has 14 residues. CDR1 is SGHAT and CDR2 is FQNNGV in the germline V gene. This TCR came from a donor aged 40 or over with multiple myeloma. This chain links TRBV11-2 with TRBJ2-7, with TRBD2 identical over 11 bases. Sequencing was carried out using a population of CD138-negative cells sorted from bone marrow. For the CDR3, the DNA is TGTGCCAGCAGCTTTACTAGCGGGGGCTACGAGCAGTACTTC. It codes for CASSFTSGGYEQYF.